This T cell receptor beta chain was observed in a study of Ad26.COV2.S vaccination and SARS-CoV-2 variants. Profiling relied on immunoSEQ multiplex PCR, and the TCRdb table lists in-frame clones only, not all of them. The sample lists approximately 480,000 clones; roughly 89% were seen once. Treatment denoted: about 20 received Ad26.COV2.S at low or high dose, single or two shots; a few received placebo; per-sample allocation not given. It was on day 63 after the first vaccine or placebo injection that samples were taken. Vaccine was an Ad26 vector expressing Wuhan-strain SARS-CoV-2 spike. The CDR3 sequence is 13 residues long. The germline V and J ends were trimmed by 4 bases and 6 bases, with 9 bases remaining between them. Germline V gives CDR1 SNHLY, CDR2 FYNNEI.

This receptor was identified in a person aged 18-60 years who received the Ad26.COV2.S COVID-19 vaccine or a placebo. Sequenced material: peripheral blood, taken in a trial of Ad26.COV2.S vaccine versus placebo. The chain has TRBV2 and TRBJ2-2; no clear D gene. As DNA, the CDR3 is TGTGCCAGCAGTGCTGTACGGGCCGGGGAGCTGTTTTTT. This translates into CASSAVRAGELFF.